This entry describes one T cell receptor (beta chain). At one boundary the junction diverges from the germline segment, which might be a read error. It was RNA transcripts that yielded the amplified TCR beta CDR3 regions. In the first-round RT-PCR of the TCR CDR3, the HTBI primer set was used. TCRdb processed the multiplex PCR reads anew with MiXCR; each CDR3 protein has one entry. The sample records about 590,000 distinct CDR3 sequences, 15% to 19% being singletons. These data belong to a study of T cells in Graves' hyperthyroidism and ophthalmopathy. This CDR3 is 16 amino acids long. CDR1 is MGHRA, CDR2 YSYEKL, per germline. Those with hyperthyroidism were 18 to 65 years old, newly diagnosed, and ill for under 2 months.

Sequences were obtained from blood. The TCR originated in a woman aged 25-40 years with Graves' hyperthyroidism. V is TRBV4-1 and J is TRBJ1-3; TRBD1 is a possible D gene (6 bases). The CDR3 bases are TGCGCCAGCAGCCAAGGCGGACAGAACTCTGGAAACACCATGTATTTT. It translates to CASSQGGQNSGNTMYF.